Listed here are 15 T cell receptor beta chains from one sample, sequenced in a study of T-cell memory formation after mild COVID-19. From the 5' RACE reads, TCRdb called clonotypes with MiXCR, one entry per CDR3 protein. The sample has about 430,000 distinct CDR3 sequences, about a sixth seen once. The sequenced sample consisted of PBMCs or a T cell subset sorted from them (not recorded which). Receptor source: a man aged 18 to 30 who had mild COVID-19 (a few samples of this study predate the infection). Cell type and time point are not known.

The chain employs TRBV20-1 and TRBJ2-5; D gene ambiguous. V was trimmed by 4 bases and J by 5 bases, leaving 14 bases between them. Germline V gives CDR1 DFQATT, CDR2 SNEGSKA (reference sequence). This CDR3 is built from 13 residues. CDR3 in amino acids: CSATPLYSETQYF. DNA for the CDR3: TGCAGTGCTACCCCCCTCTATTCTGAGACCCAGTACTTC.

This clonotype appeared a few times. The chain combines TRBV5-1 with TRBJ2-3; D not resolved. Trimming left V 5 bases short and J 6 bases short, with 19 bases between. Looked up from germline, CDR1 is SGHRS and CDR2 is YFSETQ. The CDR3 consists of 15 residues. CDR3 in amino acids: CASRDAASPPDTQYF. The CDR3 coding sequence is TGCGCCAGCAGGGACGCCGCCTCCCCACCGGATACGCAGTATTTT.

This sequence joins TRBV9 and TRBJ1-4; 8 nucleotides agree with TRBD1. Germline lookup yields CDR1 SGDLS and CDR2 YYNGEE. The junction had 5 bases not matched to a gene; V was cut back by 2 bases and J by 5 bases. CDR3 length equals 15 residues. The CDR3 reads CASSVLQGGNEKLFF. CDR3 DNA sequence: TGTGCCAGCAGCGTCCTACAGGGGGGGAATGAAAAACTGTTTTTT.

The chain employs TRBV9 and TRBJ2-5, with 7 bases lining up with TRBD1. CDR1 and CDR2 (germline): SGDLS, YYNGEE. The V gene end was trimmed by 3 bases and the J gene end by 2 bases; junction bases not matched to a gene: 1. The CDR3 totals 13 residues. This CDR3 is CASSAGQQETQYF. In DNA, the CDR3 is TGTGCCAGCAGCGCGGGACAGCAAGAGACCCAGTACTTC.

Only a few counts were recorded for this clonotype. V is TRBV18 and J is TRBJ1-5, with D maybe TRBD1 (5 bases). Between the trimmed V and J ends, which lost 4 bases and 4 bases, there was a span of 11 bases. This CDR3 has 14 residues. Germline V gene sequence: CDR1 KGHSH, CDR2 LQKENI. CDR3 nucleotide sequence: TGTGCCAGCTCACTTGACAGTTTTAATCAGCCCCAGCATTTT. Its translation: CASSLDSFNQPQHF.

There are a few counts of this clonotype. The chain joins TRBV4-2 to TRBJ2-3; TRBD2 matches 8 bases. Germline CDR1 LGHNA, CDR2 YNFKEQ. The CDR3 is 19 residues long. The J segment lost 2 bases and the V segment lost 0 bases, leaving 13 bases of the junction unmatched. In DNA, the CDR3 is TGTGCCAGCAGCCAAGAGCCCCAGAGTACTAGCGGTTACACAGATACGCAGTATTTT. Amino acid sequence: CASSQEPQSTSGYTDTQYF.

This clonotype was picked up a small number of times. The chain carries TRBV7-2 and TRBJ2-7; D might be TRBD2 (6 bases). This CDR3 is built from 14 residues. Trimming left V 3 bases short and J 5 bases short, with 14 bases between. The V gene's germline CDR1 is SGHTA and CDR2 FQGNSA. The CDR3 bases are TGTGCCAGCAGCTTGACTAGTCGTATCCACGAGCAGTACTTC. Protein sequence: CASSLTSRIHEQYF.

This clonotype was seen a few times. DNA for the CDR3: TGTGCCAGCAGCTTACAAGTTTACTATGGCTACACCTTC. It codes for CASSLQVYYGYTF. The rearrangement links TRBV7-2 to TRBJ1-2; the D is unclear. CDR3 length equals 13 residues. V was trimmed by 2 bases and J by 3 bases, leaving 7 bases between them. Germline V gene lookup returns CDR1 SGHTA and CDR2 FQGNSA.

This rearrangement joins TRBV10-2 to TRBJ2-1; possible D gene TRBD1, 5 bases. There are 16 residues in the CDR3. V lost 2 bases, J lost 7 bases, and 18 bases lay in between. Germline V lookup: CDR1 WSHSY, CDR2 SAAADI. The CDR3 sequence: CASSETPPQGGNEQFF. As DNA, the CDR3 is TGCGCCAGCAGTGAGACCCCCCCGCAGGGTGGGAATGAGCAGTTCTTC.

The chain links TRBV3-1 to TRBJ2-3, with TRBD1 matching 11 bases. The J segment lost 5 bases and the V segment lost 7 bases, leaving 8 bases of the junction unmatched. The CDR3 loop spans 15 amino acids. CDR1 and CDR2 (germline): LGHDT, YNNKEL (reference sequence). The CDR3 DNA reads TGTGCCAGCACCCTGGGACAGGGGGATCAAGATACGCAGTATTTT. Protein sequence: CASTLGQGDQDTQYF.

Only a few counts were recorded for this clonotype. The V call is TRBV29-1, the J call TRBJ1-1; 7 bases fit TRBD1. Germline loops: CDR1 SQVTM, CDR2 ANQGSEA. With V trimmed by 6 bases and J by 1 base, 5 bases remained unmatched. This CDR3 spans 13 amino acids. CDR3 residues: CSVANRGNTEAFF. For the CDR3, the DNA is TGCAGCGTCGCCAACAGGGGGAACACTGAAGCTTTCTTT.

The chain links TRBV5-1 to TRBJ2-1; weak D call: TRBD1 (5 bases). Trimming removed 4 bases at V and 5 bases at J, with 16 bases between. In germline, CDR1 is SGHRS, CDR2 YFSETQ. The CDR3 runs to 15 residues. As DNA, the CDR3 is TGCGCCAGCAGCAGGGGTGGCTACAGAAACAATGAGCAGTTCTTC. It is translated as CASSRGGYRNNEQFF.

V is TRBV5-5 and J is TRBJ1-1; tentatively, D is TRBD1 (5 bases). Germline CDR1 and CDR2: SGHKS and YYEKEE (reference sequence). The CDR3 is made up of 11 amino acids. The germline V and J ends were trimmed by 5 bases and 11 bases, with 13 bases remaining between them. CDR3 loop: CASSGGESAFF. CDR3 in DNA: TGTGCCAGCAGTGGGGGGGAGTCGGCTTTCTTT.

This clonotype came up a few times. The V call is TRBV7-3, the J call TRBJ2-5; D perhaps matches TRBD2 (6 bases). Trimming shortened V by 5 bases and J by 6 bases, and 16 bases separated the two germline ends. The CDR3 consists of 14 residues. The germline V gene has CDR1 SGHTA and CDR2 FQGTGA. CDR3 sequence reads: CASSPYRDFKTQYF. CDR3 DNA: TGTGCCAGCAGCCCTTACCGGGACTTCAAGACCCAGTACTTC.

This clonotype showed up just a few times. The rearrangement links TRBV20-1 to TRBJ2-7; tentative D call: TRBD1 (6 bases). The CDR3 spans 13 residues. In germline, CDR1 is DFQATT, CDR2 SNEGSKA (reference sequence). V was clipped by 2 bases and J by 6 bases, with 14 bases between them. CDR3 region: CSARSRGLGEQYV. In nucleotides, the CDR3 is TGCAGTGCTAGATCCAGGGGATTAGGCGAGCAGTACGTC.